These 14 T cell receptor beta chains originate from one sample sequenced in a study of shared clonotypes between healthy human individuals (dated by TCRdb to the early 2020s). Library preparation used the immunoSEQ multiplex PCR assay. This immuneACCESS table, as held by TCRdb, lists in-frame sequences with V and J called but not all clones. Of the missing ones, under half trace to an unresolved V gene in checked studies; the others have no known cause. In all, the sample holds 2.5 million or so clones, and around 90% of those were seen once. Roughly 0.13% of the sample is taken by the ten largest. The sequencing input was naive CD4+ T cells sorted from blood. The sample's cell subset or site label is to be understood as: CD45RA+ positively selected. These receptor sequences come from a man aged 18 to 35 in good health.

The chain is built from TRBV6-1 and TRBJ1-1; the D gene is possibly TRBD1 (5 bases). The length of the CDR3 is 15 residues. Trimming removed 8 bases from V and 3 bases from J, with 19 bases in between. Germline V gene data show CDR1 as MNHNS and CDR2 as SASEGT. CDR3 sequence (DNA): TGTGCCAGCGGGAGGGGCGGCCTAGGGGACACTGAAGCTTTCTTT. It encodes CASGRGGLGDTEAFF.

CDR3 region: CASRTTTEAFF. The CDR3 DNA reads as TGTGCCAGCAGAACTACCACTGAAGCTTTCTTT. V gene TRBV7-2 combines with J gene TRBJ1-1, with no clear D. Trimming took 6 bases from V and 4 from J, leaving 6 bases between them. In germline, CDR1 is SGHTA, CDR2 FQGNSA. CDR3 length: 11 amino acids.

The chain uses TRBV4-1 and TRBJ1-1, with TRBD1 as a possible D gene (6 bases). Germline loops: CDR1 MGHRA, CDR2 YSYEKL. V was shortened by 5 bases and J by 0 bases, with 16 bases between the two germline ends. The CDR3 spans 16 residues. The CDR3 region is CASSKAGAPMNTEAFF. The CDR3 DNA follows: TGCGCCAGCAGCAAAGCGGGGGCCCCCATGAACACTGAAGCTTTCTTT.

The chain is built from TRBV5-6 and TRBJ2-1, with 11 bases that match TRBD2. With 4 bases clipped from V and 5 bases from J, the junction kept 14 bases outside the gene matches. The germline V gene encodes CDR1 SGHDT and CDR2 YYEEEE. CDR3 length equals 18 residues. The DNA for the CDR3 is TGTGCCAGCAGCAAGGGGATAGCGGGAGGGTCAGGCCACAATGAGCAGTTCTTC. Its protein is CASSKGIAGGSGHNEQFF.

This clone was observed a single time. The CDR3 region is CASMRVSYEQYF. CDR3 sequence (DNA): TGTGCCAGCATGCGGGTCTCCTACGAGCAGTACTTC. The V call is TRBV2, the J call TRBJ2-7; D is possibly TRBD2 (5 bases). Trimming removed 7 bases from V and 0 bases from J, with 7 bases in between. The germline V gene has CDR1 SNHLY and CDR2 FYNNEI. The CDR3 loop spans 12 amino acids.

This clone is a singleton in its sample. The V gene is TRBV7-3, the J gene TRBJ2-5, with D perhaps TRBD2 (7 bases). The V end lost 5 bases, the J end lost 5 bases, and 18 bases lay between the germline ends. This CDR3 has 15 amino acids. Germline CDR1 reads SGHTA; CDR2 reads FQGTGA. The CDR3 sequence: CASSPGMGGPETQYF. CDR3 bases: TGTGCCAGCAGCCCAGGGATGGGGGGGCCGGAGACCCAGTACTTC.

This clone occurred a few times. Additional DNA sequences in this sample encode the identical CDR3. The chain couples TRBV2 to TRBJ2-7; D unresolved. Germline CDR1 and CDR2: SNHLY and FYNNEI. The CDR3 has 10 amino acids. V was clipped by 4 bases and J by 4 bases, with 2 bases between them. The CDR3 protein is CASSVYEQYF. CDR3 in DNA: TGTGCCAGCAGTGTTTACGAGCAGTACTTC.

The rearrangement uses TRBV27 and TRBJ1-5; 8 bases map to TRBD1. Germline lookup yields CDR1 MNHEY and CDR2 SMNVEV (reference sequence). The CDR3 totals 15 residues. J was trimmed by 2 bases and V by 8 bases; bases with no gene match: 8. In nucleotides, the CDR3 is TGTGCCAGCGTACCAGGGGGCGCGGGCAATCAGCCCCAGCATTTT. This translates into CASVPGGAGNQPQHF.

V gene TRBV19 combines with J gene TRBJ2-3; D ambiguous. Germline V gene lookup returns CDR1 LNHDA and CDR2 SQIVND (reference sequence). Trimming cost V 5 bases and J 2 bases, with 20 bases left between them. The CDR3 is 17 residues long. DNA of the CDR3: TGTGCCAGTAGTTCCGCGATCGGCGCCGGGCCCACAGATACGCAGTATTTT. The encoded protein is CASSSAIGAGPTDTQYF.

The chain combines TRBV5-8 with TRBJ2-7, with D unclear. CDR1 is SGHTS, CDR2 YDEGEE, per germline. The CDR3 has 13 amino acids. Trimming left V 0 bases short and J 1 base short, with 5 bases between. In DNA, the CDR3 is TGTGCCAGCAGCTTGGGTGTATCCTACGAGCAGTACTTC. Translation: CASSLGVSYEQYF. Filled out from reference TRBV5-8 and TRBJ2-7, the complete variable domain reads EAGVTQSPTHLIKTRGQQATLRCSPISGHTSVYWYQQALGLGLQFLLWYDEGEERNRGNFPPRFSGRQFPNYSSELNVNALELEDSALYLCASSLGVSYEQYFGPGTRLTVT.

The chain couples TRBV5-1 to TRBJ2-1, with 9 bases fitting TRBD2. CDR3 length: 16 residues. CDR1 and CDR2 from the germline V gene are SGHRS and YFSETQ. V gave up 0 bases and J gave up 4 bases; unmatched junction bases: 5. CDR3 region: CASSLGNSGRYNEQFF. CDR3 sequence (DNA): TGCGCCAGCAGCTTGGGAAATAGCGGGAGATACAATGAGCAGTTCTTC.

V usage is TRBV19 and J usage is TRBJ2-6; D is ambiguous. The V end was cut by 2 bases, the J end by 0 bases, with 5 bases between. Looked up from germline, CDR1 is LNHDA and CDR2 is SQIVND (reference sequence). The CDR3 is made up of 15 amino acids. The CDR3 nucleotides are TGTGCCAGTAGTATAATGGTCTCTGGGGCCAACGTCCTGACTTTC. This translates into CASSIMVSGANVLTF. Full variable domain (outside the CDR3, taken from reference TRBV19 and TRBJ2-6): DGGITQSPKYLFRKEGQNVTLSCEQNLNHDAMYWYRQDPGQGLRLIYYSQIVNDFQKGDIAEGYSVSREKKESFPLTVTSAQKNPTAFYLCASSIMVSGANVLTFGAGSRLTVL.

This CDR3 reads CASSIWGRQGRAYEQYF. The CDR3 coding sequence is TGTGCCAGCAGCATTTGGGGGAGACAGGGGCGGGCCTACGAGCAGTACTTC. The gene calls are TRBV21-1 and TRBJ2-7; the table calls TRBD1, which could not be checked here. TRBV21-1 is classified as a pseudogene. There are 17 residues in the CDR3.

As concerns this clone: This CDR3 is also generated by other DNA sequences in the sample. The chain links TRBV6-1 to TRBJ2-2; possibly TRBD1 for D (6 bases). Germline loops: CDR1 MNHNS, CDR2 SASEGT. V was clipped by 9 bases and J by 0 bases, with 8 bases between them. The CDR3 is 13 residues long. For the CDR3, the DNA is TGTGCCAGTAACAGGGCGAACACCGGGGAGCTGTTTTTT. This codes for CASNRANTGELFF.